This T cell receptor beta chain was sequenced for a study of blood T cells in healthy people across ages. Remarks on this clonotype: Its specificity is not known.

Germline values: CDR1 MNHEY, CDR2 SVGEGT. CDR3 length: 12 amino acids. Trimming shortened V by 6 bases and J by 6 bases, and 8 bases separated the two germline ends. It was with a sample-barcoded 5' primer and a J-beta primer mix that a second PCR of roughly 7 to 11 cycles was run. Each cDNA molecule carried a tag from a template-switch adaptor that contained 12 random nucleotides. TCRdb ran MiXCR on the 5' RACE reads and lists one entry per CDR3 protein. The sample includes 850,000 to 1,300,000 distinct CDR3 sequences, under 45% seen only once; the top ten take approximately 17%. Study-wide results and caveats: It was held that diversity estimates obtained from one million T cells represented underestimates. The recorded TCR beta diversity per million T cells decreased in a roughly linear manner with age. PBMCs went unsorted, and a conclusive naive versus antigen-experienced comparison was therefore prevented.

The chain carries TRBV6-2 or TRBV6-3 and TRBJ2-2; D call uncertain. The sequence was obtained from a woman aged 60-75 years in good health. Sequenced sample: blood. The CDR3 region is CASRPPAGELFF. The CDR3 coding sequence is TGTGCCAGCAGACCTCCGGCCGGGGAGCTGTTTTTT.